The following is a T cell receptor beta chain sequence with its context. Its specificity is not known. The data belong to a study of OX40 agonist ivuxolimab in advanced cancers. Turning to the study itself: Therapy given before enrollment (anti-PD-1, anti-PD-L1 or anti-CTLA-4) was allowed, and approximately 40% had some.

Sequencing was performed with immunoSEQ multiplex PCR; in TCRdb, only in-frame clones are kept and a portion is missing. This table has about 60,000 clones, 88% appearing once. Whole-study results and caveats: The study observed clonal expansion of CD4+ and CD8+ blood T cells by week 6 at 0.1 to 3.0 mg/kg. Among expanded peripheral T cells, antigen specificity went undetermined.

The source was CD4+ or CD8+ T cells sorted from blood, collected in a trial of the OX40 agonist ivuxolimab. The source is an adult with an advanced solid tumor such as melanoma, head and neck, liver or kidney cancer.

The CDR3, as DNA: TGTGCCAGCCGGCGGGGCGCTTCCACCCTTAACACCGGGGAGCTGTTTTTT. This codes for CASRRGASTLNTGELFF. This sequence joins TRBV27 and TRBJ2-2; maybe TRBD2 (6 bases). CDR1 and CDR2 from the germline V gene are MNHEY and SMNVEV (reference sequence). The ends were cut back, 8 bases at V and 2 bases at J, with 21 bases in the middle. CDR3 length: 17 residues.